The 17 T cell receptor beta chains listed next were all sequenced from one sample in a study of CD8 T cells in Susac syndrome (dated by TCRdb to 2018 to 2020). Library preparation was by the immunoSEQ multiplex PCR assay. RNA was extracted using the RNeasy kit, and roughly 0.5 to 1 microgram was reverse transcribed with random hexamers. In-frame beta chains were kept once TCRdb had trimmed the public reads at Q25 with fastp and called clones with MiXCR. Rows are unified per CDR3 protein, each entry keeping the most common DNA and genes. A total of around 150,000 distinct CDR3 sequences appear in this sample, more than 85% of them only once. The top ten hold roughly 0.14% of the sample. Source material: CD4+ T cells from PBMCs. The receptors here all came from a human donor with Susac syndrome.

V is TRBV10-3 and J is TRBJ2-6; weak D call: TRBD1 (5 bases). Trimming stripped 7 bases from V and 2 bases from J, with 15 bases between. Germline V gene sequence: CDR1 ENHRY, CDR2 SYGVKD. The CDR3 runs to 16 residues. CDR3 DNA: TGTGCCATCACTCAATCCAGGGTTGCTGGGGCCAACGTCCTGACTTTC. Translation gives CAITQSRVAGANVLTF.

The chain uses TRBV25-1 and TRBJ2-1, with TRBD2 identical over 12 bases. V lost 4 bases to trimming and J lost 2 bases; unmatched junction nucleotides: 15. The germline gives CDR1 MGHDK, CDR2 SYGVNS. The CDR3 spans 20 residues. The CDR3 is CASSGTLGLAGSSPYNEQFF. CDR3 DNA: TGTGCCAGCAGTGGCACTTTAGGACTAGCGGGGAGTAGTCCCTACAATGAGCAGTTCTTC.

The chain uses TRBV9 and TRBJ2-3, with TRBD1 identical over 8 bases. CDR3 length: 13 amino acids. J gave up 4 bases and V 3 bases, and 1 base lay outside the gene matches. CDR1 and CDR2 from the germline V gene are SGDLS and YYNGEE. CDR3 residues: CASSGQGSDTQYF. The CDR3 DNA sequence: TGTGCCAGCAGCGGACAGGGGTCAGATACGCAGTATTTT.

The chain carries TRBV25-1 and TRBJ2-1; 12 bases fit TRBD2. Germline trimming cut 4 bases from V and 8 bases from J; bases unmatched to any gene: 9. Germline CDR1 and CDR2: MGHDK and SYGVNS. The CDR3 contains 16 residues. The CDR3 loop reads CASSATPSGRAHEQFF. CDR3 bases: TGTGCCAGCAGTGCCACCCCTAGCGGGAGGGCCCATGAGCAGTTCTTC.

In its sample, this clonotype was seen once. This sequence joins TRBV20-1 and TRBJ2-1; 9 positions agree with TRBD2. The CDR3 extends over 14 amino acids. The trim removed 0 bases at V and 6 bases at J, leaving 3 bases unmatched. Germline V gives CDR1 DFQATT, CDR2 SNEGSKA (reference sequence). CDR3 protein: CSARDAGGVNEQFF. The CDR3 bases are TGCAGTGCTAGAGATGCGGGGGGGGTCAATGAGCAGTTCTTC.

The chain recombines TRBV5-6 with TRBJ2-5; no reliable D call. The CDR3 has 12 amino acids. Germline assignment: CDR1 SGHDT and CDR2 YYEEEE. With 4 bases removed from V and 5 bases from J, the gap between germline ends came to 9 bases. The DNA for the CDR3 is TGTGCCAGCAGCGGGATGTCGGAGACCCAGTACTTC. Amino acid sequence: CASSGMSETQYF.

The V call is TRBV24-1, the J call TRBJ1-5; no clear D. V shed 9 bases and J shed 7 bases, with 6 bases lying between them. The CDR3 contains 10 residues. CDR1 is KGHDR, CDR2 SFDVKD, per germline. CDR3 sequence: CATLRQPQHF. The CDR3 DNA reads as TGTGCCACCCTTCGACAGCCCCAGCATTTT.

The CDR3 is CSVEDLAEQYF. The DNA for the CDR3 is TGCAGCGTTGAAGATCTTGCCGAGCAGTACTTC. The chain combines TRBV29-1 with TRBJ2-7; no reliable D call. Germline CDR1 and CDR2: SQVTM and ANQGSEA. The CDR3 spans 11 residues. Trimming took 0 bases from V and 6 from J, leaving 6 bases between them.

J is TRBJ2-7 and V is TRBV11-2, with 11 nucleotides matching TRBD2. The J segment lost 2 bases and the V segment lost 7 bases, leaving 13 bases of the junction unmatched. Germline lookup yields CDR1 SGHAT and CDR2 FQNNGV. The CDR3 is 17 amino acids. CDR3 loop: CASTTRSSGRTTYEQYF. CDR3 in DNA: TGTGCCAGCACTACCCGTTCTAGCGGGAGGACGACCTACGAGCAGTACTTC.

The gene calls are TRBV20-1 and TRBJ2-7, with D uncertain. The V and J ends lost 0 bases and 2 bases respectively, with 8 bases between them. The CDR3 is 13 residues long. Germline lookup yields CDR1 DFQATT and CDR2 SNEGSKA (reference sequence). The CDR3 here is CSARDAVTYEQYF. CDR3 nucleotide sequence: TGCAGTGCTAGAGATGCAGTGACCTACGAGCAGTACTTC.

The chain couples TRBV12-3 or TRBV12-4 to TRBJ1-2; TRBD1 matches at 7 bases. Germline trimming cut 9 bases from V and 0 bases from J; bases unmatched to any gene: 4. This CDR3 has 13 amino acids. The CDR3 loop is CASAGTANYGYTF. CDR3 in DNA: TGTGCCAGTGCCGGGACAGCTAACTATGGCTACACCTTC.

The chain is built from TRBV29-1 and TRBJ1-2; a possible D gene is TRBD1 (5 bases). The CDR3 spans 13 residues. V was shortened by 4 bases and J by 1 base, with 10 bases between the two germline ends. Germline CDR1 and CDR2: SQVTM and ANQGSEA. The CDR3: CSVGGTINYGYTF. The CDR3 region has the DNA TGCAGCGTTGGAGGGACGATTAACTATGGCTACACCTTC.

The chain is built from TRBV27 and TRBJ2-7, with D possibly being TRBD1 (6 bases). The CDR3 is 13 residues long. Trimming cost V 7 bases and J 3 bases, with 13 bases left between them. Germline CDR1 MNHEY, CDR2 SMNVEV (reference sequence). The CDR3 loop is CASTRGGHYEQYF. The DNA of the CDR3 is TGTGCCAGCACCCGTGGGGGCCACTACGAGCAGTACTTC.

The chain couples TRBV12-3 or TRBV12-4 to TRBJ1-3, with D maybe TRBD1 (5 bases). V was trimmed by 6 bases and J by 5 bases, leaving 11 bases between them. The CDR3 spans 13 residues. The CDR3 spells CASSRGPRNTIYF. The CDR3 DNA is TGTGCCAGCAGCCGGGGACCACGAAACACCATATATTTT.

The rearrangement links TRBV2 to TRBJ2-7; possibly TRBD2 for D (6 bases). The germline gives CDR1 SNHLY, CDR2 FYNNEI. CDR3 length: 13 amino acids. Deletions cut 6 bases from V and 3 bases from J, with 12 bases between. The CDR3 region is CASSGTRDYEQYF. In DNA form, the CDR3 reads TGTGCCAGCAGCGGGACTCGGGACTACGAGCAGTACTTC. Full variable domain (missing parts from reference TRBV2 and TRBJ2-7): EPEVTQTPSHQVTQMGQEVILRCVPISNHLYFYWYRQILGQKVEFLVSFYNNEISEKSEIFDDQFSVERPDGSNFTLKIRSTKLEDSAMYFCASSGTRDYEQYFGPGTRLTVT.

This chain links TRBV18 with TRBJ2-7; D is perhaps TRBD1 (5 bases). CDR1 and CDR2 (germline): KGHSH, LQKENI. The germline V and J ends were trimmed by 3 bases and 6 bases, with 12 bases remaining between them. The CDR3 spans 13 residues. CDR3 residues: CASSPPARVEQYF. The CDR3 DNA reads TGTGCCAGCTCACCCCCGGCCAGGGTCGAGCAGTACTTC.

CDR3 amino acids: CASSVAGTSGRSTDTQYF. As DNA, the CDR3 is TGCGCCAGCAGCGTAGCAGGGACTAGCGGGAGAAGCACAGATACGCAGTATTTT. The gene calls are TRBV4-3 and TRBJ2-3; 14 nucleotides align to TRBD2. Germline CDR1 and CDR2: LGHNA and YSLEER. V gave up 5 bases and J gave up 0 bases; unmatched junction bases: 7. The CDR3 runs 18 residues.